This TCR beta chain was sequenced in a study of identical twins. This clonotype was seen a handful of times. TCRdb used MiXCR to reprocess the 5' RACE reads, holding one entry per CDR3 protein. The data contain some 660,000 distinct CDR3 sequences, roughly 8% of them seen just once; the ten biggest clones take up about 0.98%. This same sample was also taken into another study, of yellow fever vaccine responses in identical twins.

This receptor was identified in a woman aged 18-29 years in good health. Sequenced material: PBMCs.

The DNA of the CDR3 is TGTGCCAGCAGTTTACAGGCAGAGGGGTACGAGCAGTACTTC. Encoded protein: CASSLQAEGYEQYF. The rearrangement links TRBV27 to TRBJ2-7, with D perhaps matching TRBD1 or TRBD2 (5 bases each). Germline V gene lookup returns CDR1 MNHEY and CDR2 SMNVEV (reference sequence). The CDR3 extends over 14 amino acids. V lost 2 bases and J 4 bases, leaving 12 bases between the germline ends.